This T cell receptor beta chain was documented in a study of blood T cell repertoires in COVID-19. The wider study: Donors in the United States, Italy and Spain gave samples during acute or convalescent COVID-19.

This clone was seen more than once but under ten times. The germline V and J ends were trimmed by 0 bases and 1 base, with 3 bases remaining between them. CDR3 length: 14 amino acids. From germline, CDR1 is SGHAT and CDR2 FQDESV (reference sequence). Method: immunoSEQ multiplex PCR; TCRdb's copy keeps in-frame clones and lacks some. This repertoire shows fewer than 120,000 clones, about 85% found once; its top ten account for 4.8%. Sequenced material: peripheral blood. The V gene is TRBV11-1, the J gene TRBJ2-2, with D unresolved. The sequence was obtained from a human donor in a cohort sampled during active COVID-19. The CDR3 loop reads CASSLARNTGELFF. The DNA of the CDR3 is TGTGCCAGCAGCTTAGCCAGGAACACCGGGGAGCTGTTTTTT.